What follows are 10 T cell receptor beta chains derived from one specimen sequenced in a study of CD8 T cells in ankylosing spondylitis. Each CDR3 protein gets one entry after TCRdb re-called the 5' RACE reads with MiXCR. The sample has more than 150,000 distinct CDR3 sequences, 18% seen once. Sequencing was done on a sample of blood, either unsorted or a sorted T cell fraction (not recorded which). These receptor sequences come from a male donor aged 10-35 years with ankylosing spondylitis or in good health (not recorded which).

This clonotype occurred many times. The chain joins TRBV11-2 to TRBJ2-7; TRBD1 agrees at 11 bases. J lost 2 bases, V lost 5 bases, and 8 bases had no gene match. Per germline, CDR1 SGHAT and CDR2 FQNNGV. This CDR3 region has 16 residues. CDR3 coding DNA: TGTGCCAGCAGCCCTTTAAGGGACAGGGGGGCCTACGAGCAGTACGTC. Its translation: CASSPLRDRGAYEQYV.

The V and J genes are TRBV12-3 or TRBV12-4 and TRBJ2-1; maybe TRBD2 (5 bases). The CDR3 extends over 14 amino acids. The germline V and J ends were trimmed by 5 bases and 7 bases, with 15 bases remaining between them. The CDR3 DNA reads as TGTGCCAGCAGTCCCGGACTCTTAGGGAATGAGCAGTTCTTC. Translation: CASSPGLLGNEQFF.

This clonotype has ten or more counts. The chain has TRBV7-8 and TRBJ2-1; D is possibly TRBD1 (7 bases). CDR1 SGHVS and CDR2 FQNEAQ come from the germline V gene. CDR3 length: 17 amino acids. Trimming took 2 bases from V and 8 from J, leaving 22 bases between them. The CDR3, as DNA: TGTGCCAGCAGCTTAAAGACAGGGTCGGCGGGAAACGATGAGCAGTTCTTC. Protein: CASSLKTGSAGNDEQFF.

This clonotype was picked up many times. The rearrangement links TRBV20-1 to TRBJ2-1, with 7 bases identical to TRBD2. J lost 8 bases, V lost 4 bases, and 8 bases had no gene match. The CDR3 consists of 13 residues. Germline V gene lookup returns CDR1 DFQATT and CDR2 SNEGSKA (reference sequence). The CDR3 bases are TGCAGTGCTAACGGACTAGGGTCTCATGAGCAGTTCTTC. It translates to CSANGLGSHEQFF.

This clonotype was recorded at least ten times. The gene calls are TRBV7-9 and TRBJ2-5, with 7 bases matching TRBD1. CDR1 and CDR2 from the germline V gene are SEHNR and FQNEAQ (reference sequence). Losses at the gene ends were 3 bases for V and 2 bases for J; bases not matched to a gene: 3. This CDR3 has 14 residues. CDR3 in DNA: TGTGCCAGCAGCTTCCGGGACAGACAAGAGACCCAGTACTTC. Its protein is CASSFRDRQETQYF. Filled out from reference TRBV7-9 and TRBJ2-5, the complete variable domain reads DTGVSQNPRHKITKRGQNVTFRCDPISEHNRLYWYRQTLGQGPEFLTYFQNEAQLEKSRLLSDRFSAERPKGSFSTLEIQRTEQGDSAMYLCASSFRDRQETQYFGPGTRLLVL.

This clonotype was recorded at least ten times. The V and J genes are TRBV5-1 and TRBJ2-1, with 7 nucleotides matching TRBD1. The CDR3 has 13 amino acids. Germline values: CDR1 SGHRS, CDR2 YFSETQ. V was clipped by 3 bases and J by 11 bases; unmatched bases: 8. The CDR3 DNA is TGCGCCAGCAGCTCAGGACAGGCCAGTAAGCAGTTCTTC. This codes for CASSSGQASKQFF.

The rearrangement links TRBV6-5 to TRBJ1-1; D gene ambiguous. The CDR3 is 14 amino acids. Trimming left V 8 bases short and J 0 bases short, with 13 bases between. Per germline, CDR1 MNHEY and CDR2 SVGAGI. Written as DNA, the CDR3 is TGTGCCAGCGTGGGTACCACGTTGAACACTGAAGCTTTCTTT. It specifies CASVGTTLNTEAFF.

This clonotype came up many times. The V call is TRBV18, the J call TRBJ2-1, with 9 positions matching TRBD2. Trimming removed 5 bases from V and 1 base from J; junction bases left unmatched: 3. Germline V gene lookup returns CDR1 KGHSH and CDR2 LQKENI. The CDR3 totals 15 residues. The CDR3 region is CASSYLAGSYNEQFF. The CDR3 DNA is TGTGCCAGCTCATATCTAGCGGGATCCTACAATGAGCAGTTCTTC.

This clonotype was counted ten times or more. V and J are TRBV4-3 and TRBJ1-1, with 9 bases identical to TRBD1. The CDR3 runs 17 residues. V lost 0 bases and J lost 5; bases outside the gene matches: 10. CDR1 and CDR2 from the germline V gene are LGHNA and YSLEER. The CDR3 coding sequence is TGCGCCAGCAGCCAAGATCTAAAACAGGGGGCGCGAACTGAAGCTTTCTTT. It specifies CASSQDLKQGARTEAFF.

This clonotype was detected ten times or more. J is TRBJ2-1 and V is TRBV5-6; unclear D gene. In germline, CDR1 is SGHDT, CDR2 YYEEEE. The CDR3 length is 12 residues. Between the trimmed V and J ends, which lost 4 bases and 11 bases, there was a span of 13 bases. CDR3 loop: CASSPPLGKQFF. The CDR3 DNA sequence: TGTGCCAGCAGCCCCCCTTTGGGTAAGCAGTTCTTC.